Presented here are 22 T cell receptor beta chains from one specimen sequenced in a study of blood T cell repertoires in COVID-19. The data were produced by immunoSEQ multiplex PCR, yet TCRdb's version contains in-frame clones alone and is incomplete. The sample contains some 76,000 clones, 86% of which appear only once. The specimen was peripheral blood. The receptors were gathered from an elderly man in a cohort sampled during active COVID-19.

The rearrangement links TRBV7-9 to TRBJ2-3; 10 bases agree with TRBD2. Germline V lookup: CDR1 SEHNR, CDR2 FQNEAQ (reference sequence). The CDR3 runs to 16 residues. The junction had 9 bases not matched to a gene; V was cut back by 4 bases and J by 5 bases. The CDR3 is CASSSEASGGEDTQYF. Written as DNA, the CDR3 is TGTGCCAGCAGCTCTGAAGCAAGCGGGGGGGAAGATACGCAGTATTTT.

In nucleotides, the CDR3 is TGTGCCAGCAGCTTGCTAGCGGGGGCCACCTTGGGCACAGATACGCAGTATTTT. It specifies CASSLLAGATLGTDTQYF. The chain carries TRBV5-4 and TRBJ2-3; the match to TRBD2 covers 10 bases. Germline lookup yields CDR1 SGHNT and CDR2 YYREEE (reference sequence). The trim removed 1 base at V and 1 base at J, leaving 9 bases unmatched. The CDR3 covers 18 residues.

This clone was recorded once. The CDR3 sequence: CASRGQGGDREQYF. The CDR3 nucleotides read TGTGCCAGCAGGGGACAGGGAGGGGACAGGGAGCAGTACTTC. This chain links TRBV6-5 with TRBJ2-7; 9 nucleotides align to TRBD1. CDR3 length: 14 residues. In germline, CDR1 is MNHEY, CDR2 SVGAGI. The V segment lost 6 bases and the J segment 7 bases; nucleotides outside the gene matches: 10.

This chain connects TRBV27 to TRBJ1-2; 9 bases line up with TRBD1. V trimming: 6 bases; J trimming: 4 bases; junction bases outside the gene matches: 3. Germline V gives CDR1 MNHEY, CDR2 SMNVEV (reference sequence). CDR3 length: 13 amino acids. As DNA, the CDR3 is TGTGCCAGCAGCCTGACAGGGGGCTATGGCTACACCTTC. Amino acids: CASSLTGGYGYTF.

This chain uses TRBV11-2 with TRBJ2-3; D may be TRBD2 (6 bases). Germline V gene lookup returns CDR1 SGHAT and CDR2 FQNNGV. The CDR3 totals 18 residues. The V and J ends lost 0 bases and 3 bases respectively, with 19 bases between them. CDR3 nucleotides: TGTGCCAGCAGCTTAGATTCGGCGGGGACCCGAAAAACAGATACGCAGTATTTT. Its translation is CASSLDSAGTRKTDTQYF.

The chain combines TRBV29-1 with TRBJ2-3; D call uncertain. The CDR3 loop spans 12 amino acids. The V gene lost 4 bases and the J gene lost 5 bases, with 10 bases spanning the gap. The germline V gene encodes CDR1 SQVTM and CDR2 ANQGSEA. DNA of the CDR3: TGCAGCGTTGCCCAACTTCAAGATACGCAGTATTTT. This gives the protein CSVAQLQDTQYF.

This clone was counted a single time. CDR3 DNA sequence: TGTGCCACCAGCACAAAAGTTTCCTACAATGAGCAGTTCTTC. It encodes CATSTKVSYNEQFF. This chain connects TRBV6-6 to TRBJ2-1; D is undetermined. The V gene lost 10 bases and the J gene lost 1 base, with 14 bases spanning the gap. Germline loops: CDR1 MNHNY, CDR2 SVGAGI (reference sequence). The CDR3 extends over 14 amino acids.

This clone was seen only once. V gene TRBV28 combines with J gene TRBJ2-3, with TRBD2 matching 10 bases. Per the germline V gene, CDR1 is MDHEN and CDR2 is SYDVKM. Germline trimming cut 3 bases from V and 2 bases from J; bases unmatched to any gene: 8. This CDR3 contains 17 residues. CDR3 nucleotides: TGTGCCAGCAGTTTCCCACTAGCGGGGTCGGCCACAGATACGCAGTATTTT. Translation: CASSFPLAGSATDTQYF.

The chain employs TRBV29-1 and TRBJ1-2, with D tentatively TRBD1 (6 bases). The CDR3 has 12 residues. CDR1 is SQVTM and CDR2 is ANQGSEA in the germline V gene. The V gene lost 5 bases and the J gene lost 7 bases, with 14 bases spanning the gap. The chain's CDR3 is CSVYWGRFGYTF. CDR3 sequence (DNA): TGCAGCGTTTATTGGGGGCGGTTTGGCTACACCTTC.

This rearrangement joins TRBV6-4 to TRBJ1-2; D is perhaps TRBD1 (5 bases). The CDR3 has 13 amino acids. V gave up 2 bases and J gave up 4 bases, with 8 bases separating them. Germline V gene sequence: CDR1 MRHNA, CDR2 SNTAGT. The DNA of the CDR3 is TGTGCCAGCAGTGACCAGGGAGGCTATGGCTACACCTTC. This codes for CASSDQGGYGYTF.

V gene TRBV7-2 combines with J gene TRBJ2-7; 8 nucleotides match TRBD1. This CDR3 is built from 14 residues. In germline, CDR1 is SGHTA, CDR2 FQGNSA. Unmatched junction bases numbered 0, after V lost 0 bases and J lost 2 bases. The CDR3 loop reads CASSLARGPYEQYF. CDR3 DNA sequence: TGTGCCAGCAGCTTAGCCAGGGGGCCCTACGAGCAGTACTTC.

The chain joins TRBV18 to TRBJ2-5; 13 nucleotides line up with TRBD2. This CDR3 contains 14 residues. Trimming cost V 3 bases and J 10 bases; bases outside gene matches: 5. Germline V gene sequence: CDR1 KGHSH, CDR2 LQKENI. CDR3 bases: TGTGCCAGCTCACCCGAGGGACTAGCGGGGATCCAGTACTTC. This sequence encodes CASSPEGLAGIQYF.

This chain links TRBV27 with TRBJ1-4; D unresolved. The CDR3 runs to 15 residues. The germline V gene has CDR1 MNHEY and CDR2 SMNVEV (reference sequence). The V gene lost 1 base and the J gene lost 3 bases, with 9 bases spanning the gap. CDR3 DNA: TGTGCCAGCAGTTTATATGACACACCTAATGAAAAACTGTTTTTT. Its translation: CASSLYDTPNEKLFF.

This sequence joins TRBV7-9 and TRBJ1-2; unclear D gene. CDR3 length: 12 residues. V lost 6 bases and J 4 bases, leaving 9 bases between the germline ends. CDR1 and CDR2 (germline): SEHNR, FQNEAQ (reference sequence). For the CDR3, the DNA is TGTGCCAGCAGTCGACTGACCTATGGCTACACCTTC. Its translation is CASSRLTYGYTF. Combining the CDR3 with reference TRBV7-9 and TRBJ1-2 gives the whole variable domain DTGVSQNPRHKITKRGQNVTFRCDPISEHNRLYWYRQTLGQGPEFLTYFQNEAQLEKSRLLSDRFSAERPKGSFSTLEIQRTEQGDSAMYLCASSRLTYGYTFGSGTRLTVV.

The CDR3 reads CASSLGESSRNTEAFF. CDR3 in DNA: TGCGCCAGCAGCTTGGGAGAGTCATCAAGGAACACTGAAGCTTTCTTT. The V call is TRBV5-1, the J call TRBJ1-1; D is unresolved. CDR3 size: 16 residues. Trimming stripped 0 bases from V and 1 base from J, with 13 bases between. Germline CDR1 reads SGHRS; CDR2 reads YFSETQ.

V gene TRBV2 combines with J gene TRBJ2-1; D is perhaps TRBD2 (6 bases). The CDR3 is 12 residues long. Germline V gene lookup returns CDR1 SNHLY and CDR2 FYNNEI. Trimming removed 0 bases from V and 10 bases from J, with 7 bases in between. The CDR3 protein is CASSEARGEQFF. Here the CDR3 DNA reads TGTGCCAGCAGTGAAGCCCGGGGGGAGCAGTTCTTC.

V and J are TRBV20-1 and TRBJ1-4; tentative D call: TRBD1 (6 bases). CDR1 is DFQATT and CDR2 is SNEGSKA in the germline V gene (reference sequence). Trimming shortened V by 3 bases and J by 5 bases, and 10 bases separated the two germline ends. The length of the CDR3 is 13 residues. CDR3 in amino acids: CSASYRANEKLFF. The DNA for the CDR3 is TGCAGTGCTAGTTACAGGGCAAATGAAAAACTGTTTTTT.

V gene TRBV7-9 combines with J gene TRBJ1-1; TRBD1 matches 10 bases. This CDR3 is built from 15 residues. With V trimmed by 3 bases and J by 4 bases, 5 bases remained unmatched. Germline CDR1 and CDR2: SEHNR and FQNEAQ (reference sequence). The CDR3 DNA reads TGTGCCAGCAGCTTGGACAGGGGGGGCACCACTGAAGCTTTCTTT. It codes for CASSLDRGGTTEAFF.

This clone has a single count. The V call is TRBV5-5, the J call TRBJ2-3; 8 bases map to TRBD2. The CDR3 runs 15 residues. The V segment lost 2 bases and the J segment 1 base; nucleotides outside the gene matches: 3. Germline V gene data show CDR1 as SGHKS and CDR2 as YYEKEE (reference sequence). The CDR3: CASSFGGAGTDTQYF. For the CDR3, the DNA is TGTGCCAGCAGCTTCGGGGGGGCCGGCACAGATACGCAGTATTTT.

The chain employs TRBV3-1 (or the pseudogene TRBV3-2) and TRBJ1-1; D gene uncertain. The germline V gene encodes CDR1 LGHDT and CDR2 YNNKEL (reference sequence). Trimming cost V 0 bases and J 2 bases, with 10 bases left between them. The CDR3 loop spans 15 amino acids. CDR3 in DNA: TGTGCCAGCAGCCAAGATTCGGGGAGAAACACTGAAGCTTTCTTT. This sequence encodes CASSQDSGRNTEAFF.

The chain employs TRBV28 and TRBJ1-2; D perhaps matches TRBD1 (5 bases). CDR1 MDHEN and CDR2 SYDVKM come from the germline V gene. V was trimmed by 10 bases and J by 5 bases, leaving 11 bases between them. The CDR3 spans 11 residues. CDR3 coding DNA: TGTGCCATTCGGGGGATATATGGCTACACCTTC. It codes for CAIRGIYGYTF.

This chain connects TRBV4-1 to TRBJ1-2, with D hard to call. The CDR3 length is 14 residues. Germline assignment: CDR1 MGHRA and CDR2 YSYEKL. V lost 1 base and J 4 bases, leaving 10 bases between the germline ends. The CDR3 DNA follows: TGCGCCAGCAGCCAAGGGCTTGCACCCTATGGCTACACCTTC. Residues: CASSQGLAPYGYTF.